The present T cell receptor beta chain was sequenced within a study of T cell responses to AZD1222 COVID-19 vaccine. Study-wide results and limits: The study found Spike-specific TCR breadth and depth rose after two AZD1222 doses. Seropositivity was recorded at baseline in only 6 or 7 AZD1222 recipients.

With respect to this clone: Its antigen is unidentified.

V lost 0 bases and J lost 6, with 15 bases in between. This CDR3 spans 15 amino acids. Germline CDR1 is SGHTA and CDR2 is FQGNSA. Sequencing used immunoSEQ multiplex PCR; TCRdb keeps in-frame clones, though not all of them. The sample has about 120,000 clones, around nine tenths seen once. This sequence joins TRBV7-2 and TRBJ2-7; D could derive from TRBD1 or TRBD2 (5 bases each). Sequenced material: peripheral blood, taken 28 days after the second AZD1222 dose. This TCR derives from an adult who received the AZD1222 COVID-19 vaccine. The CDR3 is CASSLALAARGEQYF. The DNA of the CDR3 is TGTGCCAGCAGCTTAGCTCTAGCTGCTAGGGGCGAGCAGTACTTC.